The clone carrying this T cell receptor (beta chain) was counted a few times. Assay: immunoSEQ multiplex PCR; the TCRdb copy retains only in-frame clones and omits some. The sample lists approximately 140,000 clones; about 86% were seen once. This record comes from a study of blood T cell repertoires in COVID-19. With 11 bases clipped from V and 0 bases from J, the junction kept 7 bases outside the gene matches. The CDR3 covers 14 residues. CDR1 ENHRY and CDR2 SYGVKD come from the germline V gene. This sequence originates from a woman between 40 and 50 years old with acute or convalescent COVID-19. Sequenced: peripheral blood. This sequence joins TRBV10-3 and TRBJ1-5; TRBD1 agrees at 7 bases. CDR3 nucleotide sequence: TGTGCCGTATCCGGGACAGCTAGCAATCAGCCCCAGCATTTT. It is translated as CAVSGTASNQPQHF.